Listed below are T cell receptor beta chains from one sample, sequenced in a study of T cells after yellow fever vaccination. One entry per CDR3 protein, called by TCRdb with MiXCR from the 5' RACE reads. In the table there are under 150,000 distinct CDR3 sequences, 7.7% of which are singletons. The sequenced sample was CD4+ T cells sorted from PBMCs, obtained 5 days after the yellow fever booster vaccination. These receptors were obtained from a man aged 25-45 years who received the YFV17D yellow fever vaccine. CDR3s include the opening cysteine and the closing phenylalanine or tryptophan. A D gene is named only where the DNA matches it firmly. Rows give clone size only sometimes, using once, few, many, or a class for an expanded clone.

D gene	clone size	V gene	J gene	CDR3 DNA	CDR3 protein
.	many	TRBV12-3/TRBV12-4	TRBJ1-1	TGTGCCAGCAGTCCCCAGGCCGCAACGGACACTGAAGCTTTCTTT	CASSPQAATDTEAFF
TRBD2	many	TRBV20-1	TRBJ2-1	TGCAGTGCTAGTCCGGGACTAGCGGGATCCAATGAGCAGTTCTTC	CSASPGLAGSNEQFF
TRBD2	many	TRBV7-2	TRBJ2-7	TGTGCCAGCACCTTTCGGGCTAGCGGGCAAAGCTACGAGCAGTACTTC	CASTFRASGQSYEQYF
.	many	TRBV7-7	TRBJ2-5	TGTGCCAGCAGCCCCGGGACCCCGGGGGAGACCCAGTACTTC	CASSPGTPGETQYF
TRBD1	.	TRBV23-1	TRBJ2-3	TGCGCCAGCAGTCAACTACGGGAAGGACAGGGTAGCACAGATACGCAGTATTTT	CASSQLREGQGSTDTQYF
TRBD2	.	TRBV20-1	TRBJ2-3	TGCAGTGCTACGCTCAGCGGGAGTACGCAGTATTTT	CSATLSGSTQYF
TRBD2	many	TRBV6-1	TRBJ2-1	TGTGCCAGCAGAGAGGAGGGGAGCGGGAGTACCGAGCAGTTCTTC	CASREEGSGSTEQFF
TRBD2	many	TRBV5-1	TRBJ2-5	TGCGCCAGCAGCTTGGCCCCAGCGGGGGGGATAGAGACCCAGTACTTC	CASSLAPAGGIETQYF
.	many	TRBV4-3	TRBJ2-3	TGCGCCAGCAGCCAAGGCCGTAGTGGCTCGGGAGATACGCAGTATTTT	CASSQGRSGSGDTQYF
.	.	TRBV7-2	TRBJ2-5	TGTGCCAGCAGCTTAGACCCGACCCAGTACTTC	CASSLDPTQYF